A selection of T cell receptor beta chains follows, all from one sample in a study of T cells in Graves' hyperthyroidism and ophthalmopathy. MiXCR was run by TCRdb on the multiplex PCR reads, yielding one entry per CDR3 protein. Seen here are about 530,000 distinct CDR3 sequences, about a sixth observed once, and the top ten hold roughly 15%. Sequencing input: blood. The receptor source for this set is a woman aged 18-35 years with Graves' ophthalmopathy. The CDR3 runs from the conserved cysteine through the conserved F or W.

v_gene	len	CDR3aa
TRBV12-3/TRBV12-4	13	CASSLGDNQPQHF
TRBV6-1	12	CASSDYNWGYTF
TRBV7-2	15	CASSFPYGRQETQYF
TRBV2	14	CASKWGQGRTEAFF
TRBV7-8	17	CASSVPNGRHPPYGYTF
TRBV2	15	CASSETDREYHEQYF
TRBV24-1	15	CATESSGDGSYEQYF
TRBV28	13	CASSHEGETEAFF
TRBV20-1	10	CSARSNEQFF
TRBV27	15	CASSLWGQGAYEQYF
TRBV28	16	CASSPGQGRNNEKLFF
TRBV5-1	13	CASSFLGQNEQYF
TRBV9	12	CASSPSPSEAFF
TRBV7-9	14	CASSLGTGGGEQYF
TRBV19	15	CASMQGVAAVGSQYF
TRBV3-1	15	CASSPIPGGLDEQFF
TRBV5-1	18	CASSLIPSLGTVPLEQYF
TRBV12-3/TRBV12-4	15	CASSLAALAHNEQFF
TRBV13	13	CASSLAGDETQYF
TRBV28	15	CATRRQGSGNQPQHF
TRBV28	14	CASSPLGLGNTIYF
TRBV19	13	CASSNRVATEAFF
TRBV18	15	CASSPSSGGPTTQYF
TRBV28	13	CASSLDGTYEQYF
TRBV6-6	14	CASSYGGTGDTIYF
TRBV30	11	CAWSVKETQYF
TRBV6-5	13	CASSYRDRGGYTF
TRBV14	17	CASSHPGQESSYNEQFF
TRBV29-1	13	CSVETPANYGYTF
TRBV30	13	CAWSGPFPNEQFF
TRBV11-2	17	CASSPRVDRGRYDEQFF
TRBV20-1	15	CSARDPAVGSYEQFF
TRBV7-2	17	CASSSTNSRLTSYEQYF
TRBV5-5	14	CASSLPRDVDEQYF
TRBV4-1	18	CASSERLGGTGLNYGYTF
TRBV4-1	17	CASSQVRDYSSYNEQFF
TRBV28	14	CASSQPMGGQPQHF
TRBV19	17	CASIGLQGAGSNQPQHF
TRBV14	14	CASSMGDTTDTQYF
TRBV24-1	14	CATSDNVQHNEQFF
TRBV6-1	12	CASSATTDTQYF
TRBV11-3	14	CASSQDSGYNEQFF
TRBV20-1	13	CSARRGAGDEQFF
TRBV2	15	CASSPHGTGSEKLFF
TRBV6-5	18	CASSYLGDLQMGTDTQYF
TRBV9	15	CASSVRRAEYNEQFF
TRBV9	13	CASSVVDGNTIYF
TRBV19	16	CASSIDSGSSYNEQFF
TRBV14	13	CASSQLTNTEAFF
TRBV14	15	CASSLGQGHTGKLFF
TRBV5-6	15	CASSLTDREVYEQYF
TRBV12-3/TRBV12-4	14	CASSLRETGAGYTF
TRBV6-2/TRBV6-3	16	CASSYGTSGRYDTQYF
TRBV5-1	13	CASSFSVGNEQFF
TRBV20-1	14	CSAREGGEADTQYF